The 29 T cell receptor beta chains listed next were all sequenced from one sample in a study of CD8+ T cells in alopecia areata. Reverse transcription of extracted RNA yielded cDNA, which provided the sequencing template. Libraries were prepared by immunoSEQ multiplex PCR; TCRdb keeps only in-frame clonotypes and omits some of them. The repertoire consists of 150,000 to 200,000 clones, with 50% to 75% occurring once and the leading ten covering roughly 16%. The treatment: oral pan-JAK inhibitor, 5-10 mg twice daily. This material consisted of CD4+ T cells sorted from blood, taken around week 55, from a patient treated with tofacitinib. Receptor source: a human donor with alopecia areata.

The table lists this clone with a few counts. The chain couples TRBV23-1 to TRBJ1-3; D unresolved. TRBV23-1 has ORF status, its function being uncertain. The V end lost 2 bases, the J end lost 3 bases, and 11 bases lay between the germline ends. CDR3 size: 15 residues. CDR3 loop: CASSQPTEYGNTIYF. DNA of the CDR3: TGCGCCAGCAGTCAACCTACAGAATATGGAAACACCATATATTTT.

There are a few counts of this clone. Other DNA sequences in the same sample also yield this CDR3. The genes are TRBV30 and TRBJ2-7; 7 bases are shared with TRBD1. Germline CDR1 GTSNPN, CDR2 SVGIG (reference sequence). CDR3 length equals 12 residues. V lost 4 bases and J lost 0; bases outside the gene matches: 0. The DNA for the CDR3 is TGTGCCTGGAACAGGGGCTCCTACGAGCAGTACTTC. Translated, it gives CAWNRGSYEQYF.

The V and J genes are TRBV6-5 and TRBJ1-2, with 7 bases fitting TRBD1. Germline CDR1 MNHEY, CDR2 SVGAGI. This CDR3 is 14 amino acids long. V lost 2 bases to trimming and J lost 2 bases; unmatched junction nucleotides: 2. The DNA of the CDR3 is TGTGCCAGCAGTTACAAGGGACAGAACTATGGCTACACCTTC. Protein sequence: CASSYKGQNYGYTF.

This sequence joins TRBV9 and TRBJ2-5; D is ambiguous. Germline loops: CDR1 SGDLS, CDR2 YYNGEE. V lost 4 bases, J lost 5 bases, and 15 bases lay in between. The CDR3 is made up of 14 amino acids. The CDR3 bases are TGTGCCAGCAGCCCCCGGGTGACGGTGGAGACCCAGTACTTC. Protein: CASSPRVTVETQYF.

The chain is built from TRBV5-1 and TRBJ2-5; 9 positions agree with TRBD2. The CDR3 is 13 residues long. Germline CDR1 SGHRS, CDR2 YFSETQ. V gave up 6 bases and J gave up 5 bases; unmatched junction bases: 5. The chain's CDR3 is CASTLAGLETQYF. In DNA, the CDR3 is TGCGCCAGCACCCTAGCGGGGTTGGAGACCCAGTACTTC.

CDR3 nucleotide sequence: TGCGCCAGCCAGCAGTACGGATCGAACACCGGGGAGCTGTTTTTT. Amino acid sequence: CASQQYGSNTGELFF. This chain links TRBV5-1 with TRBJ2-2; D not certain. The germline CDR1 and CDR2 sequences are SGHRS and YFSETQ. V was cut by 7 bases and J by 0 bases, with 13 bases left in between. The CDR3 has 15 residues.

This chain joins TRBV30 and TRBJ2-4, with 7 bases matching TRBD1. The CDR3 length is 15 residues. The germline gives CDR1 GTSNPN, CDR2 SVGIG (reference sequence). The V and J ends lost 5 bases and 4 bases, in that order; junction bases with no gene match: 11. CDR3: CAWHHGDRLKNIQYF. The CDR3, as DNA: TGTGCCTGGCACCACGGGGACAGACTAAAAAACATTCAGTACTTC.

This rearrangement joins TRBV15 to TRBJ2-2; 7 bases are shared with TRBD1. The V and J ends lost 9 bases and 4 bases, in that order; junction bases with no gene match: 5. The length of the CDR3 is 13 residues. The germline gives CDR1 LNHNV, CDR2 YYDKDF (reference sequence). For the CDR3, the DNA is TGTGCCACGAGGGACAGTACCACCGGGGAGCTGTTTTTT. It translates to CATRDSTTGELFF.

The chain couples TRBV29-1 to TRBJ1-2; no clear D gene. CDR1 SQVTM and CDR2 ANQGSEA come from the germline V gene. The CDR3 has 13 residues. The V and J ends lost 5 bases and 3 bases respectively, with 13 bases between them. The CDR3 spells CSVFFTRDYGYTF. Here the CDR3 DNA reads TGCAGCGTTTTTTTCACCCGAGACTATGGCTACACCTTC.

The CDR3 here is CASSLGQEVEKLFF. In nucleotides, the CDR3 is TGCGCCAGCAGCTTGGGACAGGAGGTTGAAAAACTGTTTTTT. This sequence joins TRBV5-1 and TRBJ1-4; tentatively, D is TRBD1 (6 bases). The CDR3 length is 14 residues. CDR1 is SGHRS, CDR2 YFSETQ, per germline. Between the trimmed V and J ends, which lost 0 bases and 7 bases, there was a span of 10 bases.

This chain connects TRBV10-3 to TRBJ2-5; TRBD1 matches at 7 bases. In germline, CDR1 is ENHRY, CDR2 SYGVKD. The V gene end was trimmed by 6 bases and the J gene end by 6 bases; junction bases not matched to a gene: 13. The CDR3 sequence is 15 residues long. This CDR3 reads CAISQQGPSLKTQYF. In nucleotides, the CDR3 is TGTGCCATCAGCCAACAGGGGCCGAGCTTGAAGACCCAGTACTTC.

This chain links TRBV7-2 with TRBJ2-3; TRBD2 agrees at 8 bases. The CDR3 consists of 15 residues. Germline trimming cut 0 bases from V and 1 base from J; bases unmatched to any gene: 0. CDR1 SGHTA and CDR2 FQGNSA come from the germline V gene. CDR3 protein: CASSLASGGTDTQYF. The CDR3 DNA follows: TGTGCCAGCAGCTTAGCTAGCGGGGGCACAGATACGCAGTATTTT. Using reference TRBV7-2 and TRBJ2-3 for the parts outside the CDR3, the full variable domain is GAGVSQSPSNKVTEKGKDVELRCDPISGHTALYWYRQSLGQGLEFLIYFQGNSAPDKSGLPSDRFSAERTGGSVSTLTIQRTQQEDSAVYLCASSLASGGTDTQYFGPGTRLTVL.

CDR3 bases: TGTGCCAGCAGCCCACGGACAGGGGTCGCTGAAGCTTTCTTT. Amino acid sequence: CASSPRTGVAEAFF. V is TRBV11-3 and J is TRBJ1-1, with 9 nucleotides matching TRBD1. CDR1 and CDR2 (germline): SGHNT, YENEEA. With V trimmed by 5 bases and J by 6 bases, 7 bases remained unmatched. The CDR3 consists of 14 residues.

Worth noting for this clone: The sample carries other DNA sequences with the same CDR3. The chain couples TRBV30 to TRBJ1-5, with 7 bases identical to TRBD1. Germline CDR1 and CDR2: GTSNPN and SVGIG (reference sequence). V shed 3 bases, J shed 2 bases, and the junction held 1 base outside the gene matches. The CDR3 covers 13 residues. The CDR3 nucleotides are TGTGCCTGGAGCGGGACAGGCAATCAGCCCCAGCATTTT. Protein product: CAWSGTGNQPQHF.

The J gene is TRBJ2-1, the V gene TRBV2; D call uncertain. The germline CDR1 and CDR2 sequences are SNHLY and FYNNEI. The V end was cut by 4 bases, the J end by 0 bases, with 7 bases between. The CDR3 spans 14 residues. CDR3 coding DNA: TGTGCCAGCAGTGTACGATCCTCCTACAATGAGCAGTTCTTC. It yields the protein CASSVRSSYNEQFF.

About this clone itself: The sample carries other DNA sequences with the same CDR3. The chain links TRBV25-1 to TRBJ2-3, with no clear D. The germline gives CDR1 MGHDK, CDR2 SYGVNS. Between the trimmed V and J ends, which lost 5 bases and 6 bases, there was a span of 6 bases. CDR3 length: 11 residues. CDR3 residues: CASSLGDTQYF. CDR3 coding DNA: TGTGCCAGCAGTTTGGGGGATACGCAGTATTTT.

This rearrangement joins TRBV6-6 to TRBJ1-6; possible D gene TRBD1, 6 bases. This CDR3 spans 15 amino acids. The ends were cut back, 5 bases at V and 7 bases at J, with 15 bases in the middle. CDR1 is MNHNY, CDR2 SVGAGI, per germline (reference sequence). Written as DNA, the CDR3 is TGTGCCAGCAGTCGCAACAGGGAGGGCAATTCACCCCTCCACTTT. It yields the protein CASSRNREGNSPLHF.

In this sample, this clone turned up a few times. The gene calls are TRBV7-8 and TRBJ1-2, with TRBD1 matching over 10 bases. The CDR3 length is 14 residues. The V gene's germline CDR1 is SGHVS and CDR2 FQNEAQ. Trimming cost V 4 bases and J 4 bases; bases outside gene matches: 3. CDR3 amino acids: CASSYGQGGYGYTF. The CDR3 coding sequence is TGTGCCAGCAGCTACGGACAGGGGGGCTATGGCTACACCTTC.

The chain couples TRBV11-2 to TRBJ2-2, with D maybe TRBD2 (5 bases). Germline CDR1 SGHAT, CDR2 FQNNGV. V gave up 3 bases and J gave up 1 base, with 6 bases separating them. This CDR3 has 14 amino acids. The CDR3 bases are TGTGCCAGCAGCTTGGGAGTGAACACCGGGGAGCTGTTTTTT. Its protein is CASSLGVNTGELFF.

The V call is TRBV30, the J call TRBJ2-1; maybe TRBD1 (5 bases). Germline V CDR1 and CDR2: GTSNPN, SVGIG (reference sequence). The V gene lost 4 bases and the J gene lost 6 bases, with 13 bases spanning the gap. The CDR3 loop spans 13 amino acids. In DNA form, the CDR3 reads TGTGCCTGGATGGGTTTGCAGGGCAATGAGCAGTTCTTC. Protein sequence: CAWMGLQGNEQFF. Full variable domain (missing parts from reference TRBV30 and TRBJ2-1): SQTIHQWPATLVQPVGSPLSLECTVEGTSNPNLYWYRQAAGRGLQLLFYSVGIGQISSEVPQNLSASRPQDRQFILSSKKLLLSDSGFYLCAWMGLQGNEQFFGPGTRLTVL.

J is TRBJ2-7 and V is TRBV29-1; D unresolved. This CDR3 region has 12 residues. The germline V gene has CDR1 SQVTM and CDR2 ANQGSEA. V was shortened by 3 bases and J by 0 bases, with 6 bases between the two germline ends. The CDR3 region has the DNA TGCAGCGTTGACGGGTCCTCCTACGAGCAGTACTTC. It is translated as CSVDGSSYEQYF.

The chain has TRBV6-5 and TRBJ2-3; TRBD2 is a possible D gene (5 bases). Germline-derived CDR1 and CDR2 are MNHEY and SVGAGI. V was shortened by 6 bases and J by 1 base, with 14 bases between the two germline ends. The CDR3 covers 15 residues. The CDR3 region has the DNA TGTGCCAGCAGCCCATACGGGGTAGGCACAGATACGCAGTATTTT. This gives the protein CASSPYGVGTDTQYF.

The V call is TRBV29-1, the J call TRBJ1-5, with 7 bases aligning to TRBD1. Per germline, CDR1 SQVTM and CDR2 ANQGSEA. The CDR3 covers 12 residues. V shed 4 bases and J 6 bases; nucleotides not matched to a gene: 3. The CDR3 sequence is CSVGQGRQPQHF. CDR3 sequence (DNA): TGCAGCGTTGGACAGGGTCGTCAGCCCCAGCATTTT.

This clone turned up a few times. This chain connects TRBV2 to TRBJ2-6; D remains unclear. V was clipped by 11 bases and J by 5 bases, with 7 bases between them. This CDR3 is 11 amino acids long. From germline, CDR1 is SNHLY and CDR2 FYNNEI. The CDR3 protein is CAGTRANVLTF. The CDR3, as DNA: TGTGCCGGAACACGGGCCAACGTCCTGACTTTC.

A single count supports this clone. Other DNA sequences in the sample encode the same CDR3. The V call is TRBV6-5, the J call TRBJ2-7; D gene uncertain. The germline V and J ends were trimmed by 6 bases and 3 bases, with 6 bases remaining between them. This CDR3 spans 11 amino acids. Germline-derived CDR1 and CDR2 are MNHEY and SVGAGI. The CDR3 region has the DNA TGTGCCAGCAGCGCCGGCTACGAGCAGTACTTC. Its protein is CASSAGYEQYF.

This clone was counted once. The V gene is TRBV6-6, the J gene TRBJ1-1; D gene unclear. Germline values: CDR1 MNHNY, CDR2 SVGAGI (reference sequence). V gave up 8 bases and J gave up 3 bases, with 16 bases separating them. This CDR3 region has 14 residues. The CDR3 spells CASCLSGPDTEAFF. The CDR3 nucleotides are TGTGCCAGCTGCCTCAGTGGCCCGGACACTGAAGCTTTCTTT.

The chain couples TRBV2 to TRBJ1-1; D might be TRBD1 (5 bases). Trimming took 4 bases from V and 4 from J, leaving 16 bases between them. Germline V gene data show CDR1 as SNHLY and CDR2 as FYNNEI. The length of the CDR3 is 15 residues. CDR3 DNA: TGTGCCAGCAGTGTAAGGGGAGTGGAAGGCACTGAAGCTTTCTTT. Its translation: CASSVRGVEGTEAFF.

The V gene is TRBV4-2, the J gene TRBJ2-7; the match to TRBD2 covers 7 bases. The CDR3 contains 17 residues. Germline trimming cut 0 bases from V and 2 bases from J; bases unmatched to any gene: 10. Germline V CDR1 and CDR2: LGHNA, YNFKEQ. The chain's CDR3 is CASSQEWATSSAYEQYF. The CDR3 DNA reads TGTGCCAGCAGCCAAGAGTGGGCGACTAGCTCAGCCTACGAGCAGTACTTC.

The chain is built from TRBV30 and TRBJ1-2, with a possible D match to TRBD1 (5 bases). CDR3 length equals 15 residues. Trimming left V 0 bases short and J 5 bases short, with 16 bases between. Per the germline V gene, CDR1 is GTSNPN and CDR2 is SVGIG (reference sequence). The CDR3, as DNA: TGTGCCTGGAGTGTACCCAGGGTGTTTATTTATGGCTACACCTTC. Residues: CAWSVPRVFIYGYTF.